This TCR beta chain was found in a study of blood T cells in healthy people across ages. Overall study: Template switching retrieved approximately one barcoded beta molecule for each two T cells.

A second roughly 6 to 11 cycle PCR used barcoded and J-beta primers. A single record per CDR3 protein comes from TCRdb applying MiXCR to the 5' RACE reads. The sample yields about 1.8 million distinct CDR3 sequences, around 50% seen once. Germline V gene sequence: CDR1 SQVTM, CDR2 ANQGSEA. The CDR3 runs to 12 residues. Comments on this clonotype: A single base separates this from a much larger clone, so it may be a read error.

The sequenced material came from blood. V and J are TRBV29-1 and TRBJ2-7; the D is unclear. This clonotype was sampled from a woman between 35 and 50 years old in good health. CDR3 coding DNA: TGCAGCGCTGAAGTCCAGGACTACGAGCAGTACTTC. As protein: CSAEVQDYEQYF.